The clone carrying this T cell receptor (beta chain) showed up just a few times. As yet, its antigen is unknown. TCRdb analysed the 5' RACE reads with MiXCR anew, one entry per CDR3 protein. This table has 450,000 to 600,000 distinct CDR3 sequences, roughly 14% appearing once. These data come from a study of T cells after yellow fever vaccination. Whole-study results and caveats: Sorted repertoires could include abundant contaminating clonotypes from bulk cells.

The sample here was PBMCs, taken on the day of the yellow fever booster vaccination. This TCR came from a man aged 25 to 45 who received the YFV17D yellow fever vaccine.

The CDR3 loop is CSARGSGPGEQFF. In DNA form, the CDR3 reads TGCAGTGCTAGGGGGTCGGGCCCGGGCGAGCAGTTCTTC. The chain employs TRBV20-1 and TRBJ2-1; no reliable D call. The CDR3 length is 13 residues. The V and J ends lost 3 bases and 10 bases respectively, with 16 bases between them. Looked up from germline, CDR1 is DFQATT and CDR2 is SNEGSKA (reference sequence).